Shown below are 32 T cell receptor beta chains from a single sample sequenced in a study of blood T cell repertoires in COVID-19. Some clones are missing from TCRdb's copy, which holds only in-frame ones; the method was immunoSEQ multiplex PCR. The sample consists of about 360,000 clones, 87% of them appearing once. The sample comprised PBMCs or T cells enriched from blood (not recorded which). The receptors stem from a man aged 25-40 years who had recovered from COVID-19.

This rearrangement joins TRBV2 to TRBJ1-3; 8 bases match TRBD1. This CDR3 comprises 15 residues. V lost 6 bases to trimming and J lost 0 bases; unmatched junction nucleotides: 4. Germline assignment: CDR1 SNHLY and CDR2 FYNNEI. The DNA of the CDR3 is TGTGCCAGCAGCCGGGGACAGGTCTCTGGAAACACCATATATTTT. Translation: CASSRGQVSGNTIYF. The entire variable domain, with the rest obtained from reference TRBV2 and TRBJ1-3, is as follows: EPEVTQTPSHQVTQMGQEVILRCVPISNHLYFYWYRQILGQKVEFLVSFYNNEISEKSEIFDDQFSVERPDGSNFTLKIRSTKLEDSAMYFCASSRGQVSGNTIYFGEGSWLTVV.

The sample holds one count of this clone. The chain joins TRBV6-6 to TRBJ1-1, with D unclear. Trimming cost V 7 bases and J 1 base, with 13 bases left between them. CDR3 size: 14 residues. CDR1 MNHNY and CDR2 SVGAGI come from the germline V gene (reference sequence). CDR3 coding DNA: TGTGCCAGCACCCTTACTCCTCCGAACACTGAAGCTTTCTTT. Translated: CASTLTPPNTEAFF.

V is TRBV7-2 and J is TRBJ2-3, with 15 bases lining up with TRBD2. Germline V gene data show CDR1 as SGHTA and CDR2 as FQGNSA. The J segment lost 6 bases and the V segment lost 5 bases, leaving 9 bases of the junction unmatched. The CDR3 has 17 amino acids. The CDR3 here is CASSNVGLAGGWDTQYF. For the CDR3, the DNA is TGTGCCAGCAGCAATGTGGGACTAGCGGGGGGTTGGGATACGCAGTATTTT.

The chain employs TRBV3-1 (or the pseudogene TRBV3-2) and TRBJ2-5, with TRBD2 matching 13 bases. The germline CDR1 and CDR2 sequences are LGHDT and YNNKEL (reference sequence). Unmatched junction bases numbered 2, after V lost 1 base and J lost 6 bases. The CDR3 loop spans 15 amino acids. This chain's CDR3 is CASSQGTSGGKTQYF. The CDR3 DNA is TGTGCCAGCAGCCAAGGGACTAGCGGGGGAAAGACCCAGTACTTC.

The CDR3 sequence is CASSPSGGARNEQFF. As DNA, the CDR3 is TGTGCCAGCTCACCGAGCGGGGGGGCCAGGAATGAGCAGTTCTTC. The rearrangement links TRBV18 to TRBJ2-1; TRBD2 agrees at 10 bases. V lost 3 bases and J lost 7; bases outside the gene matches: 6. CDR1 and CDR2 from the germline V gene are KGHSH and LQKENI. The CDR3 sequence is 15 residues long.

The genes are TRBV19 and TRBJ1-6; D gene uncertain. Germline-derived CDR1 and CDR2 are LNHDA and SQIVND (reference sequence). Trimming took 7 bases from V and 11 from J, leaving 18 bases between them. The CDR3 sequence is 14 residues long. The CDR3 protein is CASTKRPGEAPLHF. In nucleotides, the CDR3 is TGTGCCAGTACCAAACGCCCCGGGGAGGCACCCCTCCACTTT.

The V and J genes are TRBV5-4 and TRBJ2-7; 8 positions agree with TRBD2. The germline gives CDR1 SGHNT, CDR2 YYREEE (reference sequence). This CDR3 has 14 residues. J lost 6 bases, V lost 0 bases, and 5 bases had no gene match. CDR3 in amino acids: CASSLGGTRGEQYF. The CDR3 coding sequence is TGTGCCAGCAGCTTGGGAGGGACTAGGGGCGAGCAGTACTTC. Using reference TRBV5-4 and TRBJ2-7 for the parts outside the CDR3, the full variable domain is ETGVTQSPTHLIKTRGQQVTLRCSSQSGHNTVSWYQQALGQGPQFIFQYYREEENGRGNFPPRFSGLQFPNYSSELNVNALELDDSALYLCASSLGGTRGEQYFGPGTRLTVT.

The chain has TRBV9 and TRBJ2-3; D perhaps matches TRBD1 (6 bases). Germline CDR1 and CDR2: SGDLS and YYNGEE. This CDR3 region has 16 residues. V was trimmed by 0 bases and J by 1 base, leaving 12 bases between them. The CDR3 region is CASSVGQAVGTDTQYF. CDR3 coding DNA: TGTGCCAGCAGCGTAGGACAGGCCGTTGGCACAGATACGCAGTATTTT.

The V gene is TRBV5-6, the J gene TRBJ1-5, with D perhaps TRBD1 (6 bases). The CDR3 totals 16 residues. In germline, CDR1 is SGHDT, CDR2 YYEEEE. V dropped 0 bases and J dropped 5 bases, with 15 bases sitting between them. The CDR3 bases are TGTGCCAGCAGCTTGGATGGGACACTCCTTGATCAGCCCCAGCATTTT. It yields the protein CASSLDGTLLDQPQHF.

This chain connects TRBV4-3 to TRBJ1-5; TRBD1 matches 7 bases. Germline V gives CDR1 LGHNA, CDR2 YSLEER. This CDR3 spans 16 amino acids. V lost 0 bases and J lost 3; bases outside the gene matches: 5. CDR3 nucleotides: TGCGCCAGCAGCCAAGACCCAGGGGGGAACAATCAGCCCCAGCATTTT. It yields the protein CASSQDPGGNNQPQHF.

The V gene is TRBV2, the J gene TRBJ2-7; 10 bases are a match to TRBD1. V gave up 9 bases and J gave up 5 bases; unmatched junction bases: 7. The CDR3 covers 13 residues. Germline CDR1 and CDR2: SNHLY and FYNNEI. The CDR3 loop is CASGGTGAHEQYF. As DNA, the CDR3 is TGTGCCAGTGGGGGGACAGGGGCCCACGAGCAGTACTTC. Using reference TRBV2 and TRBJ2-7 for the parts outside the CDR3, the full variable domain is EPEVTQTPSHQVTQMGQEVILRCVPISNHLYFYWYRQILGQKVEFLVSFYNNEISEKSEIFDDQFSVERPDGSNFTLKIRSTKLEDSAMYFCASGGTGAHEQYFGPGTRLTVT.

This clone was seen a single time. The chain joins TRBV6-5 to TRBJ1-2; the D is unclear. The CDR3 contains 12 residues. Deletions cut 5 bases from V and 4 bases from J, with 8 bases between. In germline, CDR1 is MNHEY, CDR2 SVGAGI. CDR3 bases: TGTGCCAGCAGTACCCGAGGCTATGGCTACACCTTC. As protein: CASSTRGYGYTF.

The chain carries TRBV18 and TRBJ1-3; tentative D call: TRBD1 (5 bases). CDR3 size: 14 residues. Trimming stripped 10 bases from V and 0 bases from J, with 13 bases between. CDR1 and CDR2 (germline): KGHSH, LQKENI. The CDR3 sequence is CATRDLISGNTIYF. DNA of the CDR3: TGTGCCACCAGGGACTTAATCTCTGGAAACACCATATATTTT.

In the case of this clone: Other nucleotide sequences from this sample produce the same CDR3. The rearrangement uses TRBV12-3 or TRBV12-4 and TRBJ1-2; D ambiguous. The CDR3 extends over 12 amino acids. Trimming stripped 2 bases from V and 4 bases from J, with 5 bases between. CDR3 in DNA: TGTGCCAGCAGTTTACGCGGCTATGGCTACACCTTC. Amino acid sequence: CASSLRGYGYTF.

The J gene is TRBJ1-4, the V gene TRBV19, with 8 bases that match TRBD1. CDR3 size: 13 residues. V lost 5 bases and J lost 9; bases outside the gene matches: 5. CDR1 LNHDA and CDR2 SQIVND come from the germline V gene (reference sequence). The CDR3 is CASSPGQGQKLFF. DNA for the CDR3: TGTGCCAGTAGTCCAGGACAGGGTCAAAAACTGTTTTTT.

This rearrangement joins TRBV19 to TRBJ2-3, with TRBD1 as a possible D gene (8 bases). V was trimmed by 10 bases and J by 4 bases, leaving 21 bases between them. CDR3 size: 15 residues. The V gene's germline CDR1 is LNHDA and CDR2 SQIVND (reference sequence). Here the CDR3 DNA reads TGTGCCACCCGGGAGGCAGGGGGCGCACCAGATACGCAGTATTTT. It translates to CATREAGGAPDTQYF.

Of note for this clone: The identical CDR3 is also encoded by other nucleotide sequences in the sample. The chain links TRBV9 to TRBJ1-5; D is unclear. Germline values: CDR1 SGDLS, CDR2 YYNGEE. The CDR3 extends over 14 amino acids. V lost 0 bases, J lost 2 bases, and 6 bases lay in between. The CDR3 here is CASSVGGGNQPQHF. For the CDR3, the DNA is TGTGCCAGCAGCGTAGGAGGAGGCAATCAGCCCCAGCATTTT.

The table lists this clone with a count of one. The rearrangement joins TRBV3-1 (or the pseudogene TRBV3-2) to TRBJ2-5, with a weak D call TRBD2 (6 bases). In germline, CDR1 is LGHDT, CDR2 YNNKEL (reference sequence). V was pared by 0 bases and J by 3 bases, with 17 bases between. The CDR3 covers 17 residues. CDR3 protein: CASSQDLWGVGEETQYF. CDR3 in DNA: TGTGCCAGCAGCCAAGATCTTTGGGGGGTTGGGGAAGAGACCCAGTACTTC.

The CDR3 nucleotides are TGCGCCAGCAGCCATGACAGGACGGTCCATGAGCAGTTCTTC. Its protein product is CASSHDRTVHEQFF. This chain uses TRBV4-1 with TRBJ2-1; tentative D call: TRBD1 (6 bases). Germline V gene lookup returns CDR1 MGHRA and CDR2 YSYEKL. V lost 3 bases and J lost 8, with 14 bases in between. The CDR3 has 14 residues.

The genes are TRBV6-5 and TRBJ1-1; tentative D call: TRBD1 (5 bases). CDR1 MNHEY and CDR2 SVGAGI come from the germline V gene. Trimming shortened V by 8 bases and J by 2 bases, and 15 bases separated the two germline ends. This CDR3 has 14 residues. The CDR3 nucleotides read TGTGCCAGCCCCGGGGGGGTGGAAAACACTGAAGCTTTCTTT. Translating it yields CASPGGVENTEAFF.

The chain links TRBV30 to TRBJ2-1; TRBD2 is a possible D gene (5 bases). Trimming shortened V by 5 bases and J by 4 bases, and 9 bases separated the two germline ends. The CDR3 extends over 12 amino acids. Germline CDR1 GTSNPN, CDR2 SVGIG (reference sequence). In DNA, the CDR3 is TGTGCCTGGGTCGGAGGTTACAATGAGCAGTTCTTC. Translating gives CAWVGGYNEQFF.

The chain carries TRBV6-5 and TRBJ2-7, with D hard to call. CDR1 is MNHEY and CDR2 is SVGAGI in the germline V gene. Trimming shortened V by 5 bases and J by 5 bases, and 7 bases separated the two germline ends. This CDR3 spans 11 amino acids. The CDR3 region is CASSLIDEQYF. The CDR3 nucleotides are TGTGCCAGCAGTCTTATCGACGAGCAGTACTTC.

V usage is TRBV3-1 (or the pseudogene TRBV3-2) and J usage is TRBJ1-3; TRBD1 is a possible D gene (5 bases). V gave up 4 bases and J gave up 0 bases, with 19 bases separating them. This CDR3 spans 18 amino acids. Germline V gives CDR1 LGHDT, CDR2 YNNKEL (reference sequence). The CDR3 region has the DNA TGTGCCAGCAGCCCCCGGGGGGGGACTGCGAACTCTGGAAACACCATATATTTT. Translated: CASSPRGGTANSGNTIYF.

The count of this clone is one. The rearrangement joins TRBV10-1 to TRBJ1-5; D gene unclear. Germline values: CDR1 WNHNN, CDR2 SYGVQD (reference sequence). The CDR3 totals 12 residues. With 5 bases removed from V and 2 bases from J, the gap between germline ends came to 4 bases. Here the CDR3 DNA reads TGCGCCAGCAGTCAGGGCAATCAGCCCCAGCATTTT. Protein: CASSQGNQPQHF.

This chain uses TRBV6-5 with TRBJ1-5; D is possibly TRBD1 (6 bases). Germline CDR1 MNHEY, CDR2 SVGAGI. This CDR3 is built from 14 residues. V was cut by 7 bases and J by 4 bases, with 14 bases left in between. CDR3 nucleotide sequence: TGTGCCAGCAACCTCGGGACACAGAATCAGCCCCAGCATTTT. Its translation: CASNLGTQNQPQHF.

The gene calls are TRBV18 and TRBJ2-7; 8 nucleotides match TRBD2. Per the germline V gene, CDR1 is KGHSH and CDR2 is LQKENI. This CDR3 has 15 amino acids. Trimming took 3 bases from V and 3 from J; bases not matched to a gene: 7. The CDR3 loop is CASSPSLADLYEQYF. The CDR3 DNA sequence: TGTGCCAGCTCACCCTCACTAGCGGACCTCTACGAGCAGTACTTC. Using reference TRBV18 and TRBJ2-7 for the parts outside the CDR3, the full variable domain is NAGVMQNPRHLVRRRGQEARLRCSPMKGHSHVYWYRQLPEEGLKFMVYLQKENIIDESGMPKERFSAEFPKEGPSILRIQQVVRGDSAAYFCASSPSLADLYEQYFGPGTRLTVT.

This sequence joins TRBV11-3 and TRBJ1-3; 7 bases fit TRBD1. CDR1 is SGHNT, CDR2 YENEEA, per germline. This CDR3 has 14 amino acids. The J segment lost 6 bases and the V segment lost 4 bases, leaving 6 bases of the junction unmatched. Here the CDR3 reads CASSSTGVENTIYF. Here the CDR3 DNA reads TGTGCCAGCAGCTCAACAGGGGTAGAAAACACCATATATTTT. The full variable domain, rest sourced from reference TRBV11-3 and TRBJ1-3, is EAGVVQSPRYKIIEKKQPVAFWCNPISGHNTLYWYLQNLGQGPELLIRYENEEAVDDSQLPKDRFSAERLKGVDSTLKIQPAELGDSAVYLCASSSTGVENTIYFGEGSWLTVV.

This clone has just a few counts. At one boundary the junction diverges from the germline segment, which might be a read error. The rearrangement joins TRBV10-2 to TRBJ1-5; 8 nucleotides agree with TRBD1. The CDR3 covers 16 residues. Germline V gene data show CDR1 as WSHSY and CDR2 as SAAADI. The CDR3 DNA reads TGCGCCAGTAGTGGACAGGGATGGTATAGCAATCAGCCCCAGCATTTT. Its protein is CASSGQGWYSNQPQHF.

J is TRBJ2-1 and V is TRBV11-2; weak D call: TRBD2 (5 bases). V dropped 0 bases and J dropped 10 bases, with 7 bases sitting between them. The CDR3 length is 12 residues. Germline assignment: CDR1 SGHAT and CDR2 FQNNGV. The CDR3 region is CASSLDRGEQFF. In DNA, the CDR3 is TGTGCCAGCAGCTTAGATCGAGGGGAGCAGTTCTTC.

The rearrangement uses TRBV11-2 and TRBJ2-3; 7 bases align to TRBD2. Trimming took 7 bases from V and 5 from J; bases not matched to a gene: 9. CDR1 is SGHAT, CDR2 FQNNGV, per germline. The CDR3 length is 14 residues. CDR3 sequence reads: CASKSGVSVDTQYF. The DNA for the CDR3 is TGTGCCAGCAAAAGCGGGGTCTCGGTAGATACGCAGTATTTT. Variable domain in full (rest from reference TRBV11-2 and TRBJ2-3): EAGVAQSPRYKIIEKRQSVAFWCNPISGHATLYWYQQILGQGPKLLIQFQNNGVVDDSQLPKDRFSAERLKGVDSTLKIQPAKLEDSAVYLCASKSGVSVDTQYFGPGTRLTVL.

The chain couples TRBV5-4 to TRBJ2-7; D is uncertain. Germline V gene sequence: CDR1 SGHNT, CDR2 YYREEE (reference sequence). With 2 bases removed from V and 7 bases from J, the gap between germline ends came to 13 bases. The CDR3 is 13 residues long. CDR3 in DNA: TGTGCCAGCAGCTTTGGCGGTACCGGGGAGCAGTACTTC. Its translation is CASSFGGTGEQYF.

This clone was recorded only once. The chain employs TRBV4-3 and TRBJ1-1; D is unresolved. V lost 0 bases and J 6 bases, leaving 23 bases between the germline ends. CDR1 and CDR2 from the germline V gene are LGHNA and YSLEER. This CDR3 is built from 18 residues. The CDR3 region is CASSQDKTSGFSYAEAFF. The CDR3 nucleotides are TGCGCCAGCAGCCAAGATAAGACATCAGGCTTTTCATACGCTGAAGCTTTCTTT.